This TCR beta chain was sequenced during a study of T cells in Graves' hyperthyroidism and ophthalmopathy. The source material, RNA transcripts, was used to amplify TCR beta CDR3 regions. A first-round RT-PCR of the TCR CDR3 used the HTBI primer set. TCRdb ran MiXCR on the multiplex PCR reads and lists one entry per CDR3 protein. The table has 350,000 to 400,000 distinct CDR3 sequences, 15% to 20% seen once; the top ten hold about 4%. This clonotype was seen just once. Its antigen is unidentified. Study-level points and caveats: Separation of ophthalmopathy from stable hyperthyroidism was achieved by a 13 V-J model. Also found in blood were most expanded thyroid clonotypes above 0.001.

The clonotype comes from a woman younger than 30 with Graves' hyperthyroidism. Source material: blood.

The CDR3 DNA sequence: TGTGCCAGCTCACCGAGTCCGGACAGGGGGCCAGATACGCAGTATTTT. Its protein is CASSPSPDRGPDTQYF. The J gene is TRBJ2-3, the V gene TRBV18, with 11 bases fitting TRBD1. V was clipped by 3 bases and J by 4 bases; unmatched bases: 6. The CDR3 is 16 residues long. Germline loops: CDR1 KGHSH, CDR2 LQKENI.